Each of the 20 T cell receptor beta chains below was sequenced from the same sample in a study of breast tumors, draining lymph nodes, adjacent tissues. In TCRdb, the multiplex PCR reads were re-called with MiXCR into one record per CDR3 protein. The sample lists around 230,000 distinct CDR3 sequences, approximately 30% occurring once. Samples came from axillary lymph nodes draining the breast cancer. Sequencing was carried out using axillary lymph node tissue. The receptor set was obtained from a female donor with breast cancer. Some clones in this sample may be carry-over from other donors' samples.

This clonotype appeared many times. This chain uses TRBV19 with TRBJ1-5, with D hard to call. The CDR3 has 15 residues. Between the trimmed V and J ends, which lost 3 bases and 0 bases, there was a span of 9 bases. Germline CDR1 LNHDA, CDR2 SQIVND (reference sequence). CDR3 sequence (DNA): TGTGCCAGTAGTATTAGTAGGAATAGCAATCAGCCCCAGCATTTT. Translation gives CASSISRNSNQPQHF.

This clonotype came up many times. The rearrangement links TRBV7-2 to TRBJ2-1, with D tentatively TRBD1 (5 bases). Trimming left V 4 bases short and J 5 bases short, with 15 bases between. The CDR3 runs to 15 residues. CDR1 is SGHTA and CDR2 is FQGNSA in the germline V gene. CDR3 sequence (DNA): TGTGCCAGCAGCTCGGCTAGGGGCATGAACAATGAGCAGTTCTTC. This sequence encodes CASSSARGMNNEQFF.

This clonotype was picked up many times. This chain links TRBV10-3 with TRBJ2-7, with D possibly matching TRBD2 (5 bases). The ends were cut back, 3 bases at V and 7 bases at J, with 10 bases in the middle. The CDR3 runs to 12 residues. From germline, CDR1 is ENHRY and CDR2 SYGVKD. The CDR3 coding sequence is TGTGCCATCAGTGAACTAGGGCGGGAGCAGTACTTC. Protein product: CAISELGREQYF.

This clonotype was counted many times. The rearrangement links TRBV7-8 to TRBJ2-7; D remains ambiguous. Germline V gene lookup returns CDR1 SGHVS and CDR2 FQNEAQ. CDR3 size: 14 residues. Trimming cost V 1 base and J 5 bases, with 12 bases left between them. The CDR3 region has the DNA TGTGCCAGCAGCTTAGGAAGGACCTTGAACGAGCAGTACTTC. Amino acids: CASSLGRTLNEQYF.

This clonotype was seen ten or more times. V gene TRBV11-1 combines with J gene TRBJ2-1; 7 bases fit TRBD2. The J segment lost 9 bases and the V segment lost 3 bases, leaving 11 bases of the junction unmatched. Germline loops: CDR1 SGHAT, CDR2 FQDESV (reference sequence). The CDR3 is made up of 15 amino acids. CDR3 in amino acids: CASSFGGGPAGEQFF. The CDR3 nucleotides read TGTGCCAGCAGCTTTGGGGGAGGGCCCGCCGGTGAGCAGTTCTTC.

A remark on this clonotype: This may be a read error, as it is one base from a much larger clone. The chain couples TRBV6-5 to TRBJ2-1; 7 positions agree with TRBD2. CDR3 length: 15 amino acids. Germline-derived CDR1 and CDR2 are MNHEY and SVGAGI. CDR3 in DNA: TGTGCCAGCGGACGAGGGGACTACCAATACATTGAGCAGTTCTTC. Translated, it gives CASGRGDYQYIEQFF.

This clonotype was counted ten times or more. V is TRBV19 and J is TRBJ2-3, with D possibly TRBD2 on 7 matching bases. The V end was cut by 9 bases, the J end by 1 base, with 11 bases between. The CDR3 spans 13 residues. Germline V gives CDR1 LNHDA, CDR2 SQIVND (reference sequence). Here the CDR3 DNA reads TGTGCCAGCTCGGGGGGCGGCACAGATACGCAGTATTTT. This translates into CASSGGGTDTQYF.

Turning to this clonotype: The CDR3 end shows no conserved phenylalanine or tryptophan, and so a read error is likely. The chain links TRBV7-6 to TRBJ2-5; D gene ambiguous. V was pared by 5 bases and J by 1 base, with 11 bases between. The CDR3 consists of 14 residues. Germline assignment: CDR1 SGHVS and CDR2 FNYEAQ. CDR3 in amino acids: CASSGAGPQETQYL. In DNA form, the CDR3 reads TGTGCCAGCAGCGGAGCCGGGCCCCAAGAGACCCAGTACCTC.

This clonotype was counted once. This chain's CDR3 is CSARGQGGGYTF. CDR3 sequence (DNA): TGCAGTGCTAGAGGACAGGGTGGAGGCTACACCTTC. This chain joins TRBV20-1 and TRBJ1-2, with TRBD1 matching over 7 bases. The V segment lost 1 base and the J segment 8 bases; nucleotides outside the gene matches: 4. CDR1 is DFQATT, CDR2 SNEGSKA, per germline (reference sequence). The CDR3 consists of 12 residues.

This clonotype was detected many times. J is TRBJ2-1 and V is TRBV19; 7 bases align to TRBD1. Trimming at V came to 6 bases and at J to 12 bases, leaving 14 bases not matched to a gene. This CDR3 is built from 14 residues. Germline CDR1 LNHDA, CDR2 SQIVND (reference sequence). Here the CDR3 DNA reads TGTGCCAGTAGCCCAAGGGGGCGTACATTAGGGCAGTTCTTC. Its translation: CASSPRGRTLGQFF.

Remarks on this clonotype: The junction shows a germline mismatch at one end, possibly a read error. The chain combines TRBV15 with TRBJ2-1, with 8 bases lining up with TRBD1. This CDR3 contains 14 residues. Germline CDR1 and CDR2: LNHNV and YYDKDF (reference sequence). The CDR3 bases are TGTGCCACCAGCGGAGGACAGGGACGGAATGAGCAGTCCTTC. Encoded protein: CATSGGQGRNEQSF.

Many counts were recorded for this clonotype. This chain links TRBV9 with TRBJ2-6; 12 bases line up with TRBD2. Germline lookup yields CDR1 SGDLS and CDR2 YYNGEE. CDR3 size: 19 residues. The V and J ends lost 4 bases and 0 bases, in that order; junction bases with no gene match: 8. The CDR3 DNA reads as TGTGCCAGCAGCTCGACACTAGCGGGAGGTTACTCTGGGGCCAACGTCCTGACTTTC. Its protein is CASSSTLAGGYSGANVLTF.

V usage is TRBV25-1 and J usage is TRBJ1-5; no definite D call. Looked up from germline, CDR1 is MGHDK and CDR2 is SYGVNS. V was clipped by 5 bases and J by 3 bases, with 8 bases between them. The CDR3 is 13 amino acids. The CDR3 loop is CASSSGYNQPQHF. CDR3 nucleotides: TGTGCCAGCAGTTCTGGGTACAATCAGCCCCAGCATTTT.

The DNA for the CDR3 is TGTGCCAGCAGGGGGGATCTGAACACTGAAGCTTTCTTT. It encodes CASRGDLNTEAFF. This sequence joins TRBV12-3 or TRBV12-4 and TRBJ1-1, with D possibly TRBD1 on 5 matching bases. The CDR3 has 13 amino acids. V was clipped by 6 bases and J by 0 bases, with 8 bases between them.

This clonotype was detected ten times or more. The rearrangement links TRBV3-1 to TRBJ2-7; D call uncertain. CDR1 and CDR2 from the germline V gene are LGHDT and YNNKEL (reference sequence). The CDR3 consists of 14 residues. The ends were cut back, 0 bases at V and 3 bases at J, with 9 bases in the middle. The CDR3, as DNA: TGTGCCAGCAGCCAAGATCATGGGGACTACGAGCAGTACTTC. Protein product: CASSQDHGDYEQYF.

This clonotype appeared once. The chain links TRBV6-5 to TRBJ1-2, with D perhaps TRBD1 (6 bases). CDR3 size: 13 residues. The V end lost 7 bases, the J end lost 4 bases, and 13 bases lay between the germline ends. The germline V gene encodes CDR1 MNHEY and CDR2 SVGAGI. This chain's CDR3 is CASTNVGGYGYTF. The CDR3 DNA is TGTGCCAGCACCAACGTAGGGGGCTATGGCTACACCTTC.

This clonotype occurred many times. The V gene is TRBV7-3, the J gene TRBJ1-2; possible D gene TRBD1, 5 bases. Germline CDR1 and CDR2: SGHTA and FQGTGA. CDR3 length: 15 residues. Trimming stripped 5 bases from V and 2 bases from J, with 15 bases between. The DNA of the CDR3 is TGTGCCAGCAGCGACCTGGGGGTGCAAAACTATGGCTACACCTTC. Translated: CASSDLGVQNYGYTF.

The V gene is TRBV12-5, the J gene TRBJ2-3; no reliable D call. The CDR3 covers 13 residues. Looked up from germline, CDR1 is LGHNT and CDR2 is FRNRAP. The ends were cut back, 3 bases at V and 4 bases at J, with 8 bases in the middle. The CDR3 loop is CASGLSLPDTQYF. CDR3 bases: TGTGCTAGTGGTTTAAGTCTTCCAGATACGCAGTATTTT.

The chain has TRBV6-1 and TRBJ2-7, with 8 bases aligning to TRBD2. Germline loops: CDR1 MNHNS, CDR2 SASEGT. The CDR3 has 21 amino acids. V shed 7 bases and J 5 bases; nucleotides not matched to a gene: 31. CDR3 bases: TGTGCCAGCACCACGAGGAGGGGGATATCCTTAACCCGACTAGCGCATCACGAGCAGTACTTC. Its translation: CASTTRRGISLTRLAHHEQYF.

As for this clonotype: Possible read error: a much larger clone is one base away. This chain joins TRBV6-1 and TRBJ2-1, with TRBD2 matching over 7 bases. V trimming: 6 bases; J trimming: 2 bases; junction bases outside the gene matches: 7. This CDR3 contains 15 residues. In germline, CDR1 is MNHNS, CDR2 SASEGT. For the CDR3, the DNA is TGTGCCAGCAGCCGGGAAGCGGGGCCCTACAATGAGCAGTTCTTC. Amino acid sequence: CASSREAGPYNEQFF.